One and the same sample provided the 32 T cell receptor beta chains below, sequenced in a study of technical replicates of blood from a few donors. Libraries were prepared by immunoSEQ multiplex PCR; TCRdb keeps only in-frame clonotypes and omits some of them. Of under 85,000 clones in the sample, 93% were seen once. Material: T cells isolated from PBMCs. These receptor sequences come from a human donor in good health.

The rearrangement uses TRBV7-3 and TRBJ2-1, with TRBD2 matching over 9 bases. Germline loops: CDR1 SGHTA, CDR2 FQGTGA. The CDR3 has 15 amino acids. V was clipped by 2 bases and J by 7 bases; unmatched bases: 6. This CDR3 is CASSLVLAGFNEQFF. The CDR3 DNA reads TGTGCCAGCAGCTTAGTCCTAGCGGGATTTAATGAGCAGTTCTTC.

This chain uses TRBV6-5 with TRBJ2-1; TRBD2 agrees at 11 bases. V was pared by 5 bases and J by 8 bases, with 5 bases of the junction left unmatched. The CDR3 spans 14 residues. Looked up from germline, CDR1 is MNHEY and CDR2 is SVGAGI. CDR3 nucleotides: TGTGCCAGCAGTGGAACTAGCGGGAGCGATGAGCAGTTCTTC. This sequence encodes CASSGTSGSDEQFF.

The chain uses TRBV28 and TRBJ2-1, with 8 bases fitting TRBD2. This CDR3 is built from 15 residues. V was pared by 5 bases and J by 7 bases, with 10 bases of the junction left unmatched. The germline V gene encodes CDR1 MDHEN and CDR2 SYDVKM. CDR3 nucleotide sequence: TGTGCCAGCAGTCCCGGGACTAGTTCAATAAATGAGCAGTTCTTC. Protein product: CASSPGTSSINEQFF.

This sequence joins TRBV6-1 and TRBJ1-2; 8 nucleotides agree with TRBD1. Trimming took 2 bases from V and 5 from J; bases not matched to a gene: 1. Per the germline V gene, CDR1 is MNHNS and CDR2 is SASEGT. The CDR3 sequence is 13 residues long. The CDR3 loop is CASSERQGYGYTF. DNA of the CDR3: TGTGCCAGCAGTGAAAGACAGGGGTATGGCTACACCTTC.

The chain is built from TRBV7-9 and TRBJ2-5, with 10 bases matching TRBD2. V lost 7 bases to trimming and J lost 4 bases; unmatched junction nucleotides: 6. There are 14 residues in the CDR3. Germline V gene lookup returns CDR1 SEHNR and CDR2 FQNEAQ (reference sequence). The CDR3 protein is CASTLAGAGETQYF. CDR3 DNA sequence: TGTGCCAGCACCCTAGCGGGAGCGGGAGAGACCCAGTACTTC.

Only one count was recorded for this clone. The rearrangement links TRBV6-5 to TRBJ2-3; D is possibly TRBD2 (5 bases). The germline CDR1 and CDR2 sequences are MNHEY and SVGAGI. V lost 5 bases and J lost 7, with 10 bases in between. CDR3 size: 12 residues. CDR3 coding DNA: TGTGCCAGCAGTCTGGACTTCAATACGCAGTATTTT. Its translation is CASSLDFNTQYF.

The V gene is TRBV29-1, the J gene TRBJ2-1, with a tentative D call TRBD2 (5 bases). The CDR3 totals 14 residues. The germline V and J ends were trimmed by 1 base and 8 bases, with 15 bases remaining between them. Germline CDR1 is SQVTM and CDR2 is ANQGSEA. As DNA, the CDR3 is TGCAGCGTTGAAGCGGGAAGGGAGATCCATGAGCAGTTCTTC. Protein sequence: CSVEAGREIHEQFF.

The chain recombines TRBV28 with TRBJ2-7; no definite D call. Trimming pared 1 base from V and 4 bases from J, leaving 5 bases between. Germline CDR1 and CDR2: MDHEN and SYDVKM. This CDR3 is 12 amino acids long. CDR3 sequence reads: CASSLSGYEQYF. The CDR3 DNA reads TGTGCCAGCAGTTTATCCGGTTACGAGCAGTACTTC.

V usage is TRBV2 and J usage is TRBJ2-5; perhaps TRBD2 as D (5 bases). The CDR3 is 13 residues long. CDR1 is SNHLY, CDR2 FYNNEI, per germline. Trimming removed 9 bases from V and 4 bases from J, with 15 bases in between. The CDR3 bases are TGTGCCAGTTTTACCCGGGATGGAGAGACCCAGTACTTC. Encoded protein: CASFTRDGETQYF.

V gene TRBV19 combines with J gene TRBJ2-7, with 11 bases fitting TRBD2. The CDR3 length is 14 residues. With 5 bases clipped from V and 4 bases from J, the junction kept 4 bases outside the gene matches. The germline CDR1 and CDR2 sequences are LNHDA and SQIVND (reference sequence). In DNA form, the CDR3 reads TGTGCCAGTAGTCACACTAGCGGGAGTTACGAGCAGTACTTC. Protein product: CASSHTSGSYEQYF. Using reference TRBV19 and TRBJ2-7 for the parts outside the CDR3, the full variable domain is DGGITQSPKYLFRKEGQNVTLSCEQNLNHDAMYWYRQDPGQGLRLIYYSQIVNDFQKGDIAEGYSVSREKKESFPLTVTSAQKNPTAFYLCASSHTSGSYEQYFGPGTRLTVT.

V gene TRBV29-1 combines with J gene TRBJ2-4; 10 bases fit TRBD1. Looked up from germline, CDR1 is SQVTM and CDR2 is ANQGSEA. The CDR3 covers 13 residues. V lost 4 bases, J lost 7 bases, and 4 bases stayed unmatched. The CDR3 region is CSVARDRGNIQYF. The CDR3 DNA reads TGCAGCGTTGCAAGGGACAGGGGCAACATTCAGTACTTC.

This chain connects TRBV19 to TRBJ1-1, with D possibly matching TRBD1 (6 bases). The CDR3 is 17 amino acids. V shed 3 bases and J shed 1 base, with 18 bases lying between them. The germline gives CDR1 LNHDA, CDR2 SQIVND (reference sequence). The CDR3 is CASSILLEGVWNTEAFF. The DNA for the CDR3 is TGTGCCAGTAGTATTTTACTTGAGGGGGTATGGAACACTGAAGCTTTCTTT.

The rearrangement links TRBV4-2 to TRBJ1-3, with D uncertain. The CDR3 runs 18 residues. The V gene's germline CDR1 is LGHNA and CDR2 YNFKEQ. Deletions cut 0 bases from V and 2 bases from J, with 17 bases between. Written as DNA, the CDR3 is TGTGCCAGCAGCCAAGAAACCCGTGGCAGGCAAGCTGGAAACACCATATATTTT. This translates into CASSQETRGRQAGNTIYF.

The J gene is TRBJ2-3, the V gene TRBV5-1; the D gene is possibly TRBD2 (6 bases). CDR3 length equals 15 residues. Looked up from germline, CDR1 is SGHRS and CDR2 is YFSETQ. V was cut by 5 bases and J by 4 bases, with 17 bases left in between. Here the CDR3 reads CASRRRGGQADTQYF. In nucleotides, the CDR3 is TGCGCCAGCAGAAGACGGGGAGGTCAGGCAGATACGCAGTATTTT.

The rearrangement uses TRBV27 and TRBJ2-7; tentatively, D is TRBD2 (6 bases). Per germline, CDR1 MNHEY and CDR2 SMNVEV (reference sequence). Trimming stripped 0 bases from V and 6 bases from J, with 15 bases between. This CDR3 is built from 15 residues. CDR3 bases: TGTGCCAGCAGTTTATCTCCTAGCGCAGGGAGCGAGCAGTACTTC. As protein: CASSLSPSAGSEQYF.

This chain uses TRBV18 with TRBJ1-1; no clear D. Germline CDR1 is KGHSH and CDR2 is LQKENI. V was clipped by 6 bases and J by 2 bases, with 13 bases between them. This CDR3 spans 14 amino acids. The CDR3 coding sequence is TGTGCCAGCTCCCCGCGGCATCTTAACACTGAAGCTTTCTTT. This codes for CASSPRHLNTEAFF.

The V call is TRBV7-3, the J call TRBJ2-5, with 7 bases fitting TRBD2. Unmatched junction bases numbered 3, after V lost 5 bases and J lost 0 bases. Germline V CDR1 and CDR2: SGHTA, FQGTGA. CDR3 length: 14 amino acids. This chain's CDR3 is CASSVGLDQETQYF. In nucleotides, the CDR3 is TGTGCCAGCAGCGTCGGACTAGACCAAGAGACCCAGTACTTC.

The chain has TRBV19 and TRBJ2-7; 7 bases match TRBD1. The V segment lost 5 bases and the J segment 4 bases; nucleotides outside the gene matches: 5. The CDR3 is 13 residues long. CDR1 is LNHDA and CDR2 is SQIVND in the germline V gene (reference sequence). The CDR3 sequence: CASSPLTGYEQYF. The DNA for the CDR3 is TGTGCCAGTAGTCCGCTGACAGGGTACGAGCAGTACTTC. Looking up the rest from reference TRBV19 and TRBJ2-7 gives the full variable domain: DGGITQSPKYLFRKEGQNVTLSCEQNLNHDAMYWYRQDPGQGLRLIYYSQIVNDFQKGDIAEGYSVSREKKESFPLTVTSAQKNPTAFYLCASSPLTGYEQYFGPGTRLTVT.

V usage is TRBV5-8 and J usage is TRBJ2-3, with 9 positions matching TRBD1. The CDR3 runs to 16 residues. Germline V lookup: CDR1 SGHTS, CDR2 YDEGEE. V lost 2 bases and J lost 6; bases outside the gene matches: 10. The CDR3 here is CASSFGTGSAGDTQYF. The DNA of the CDR3 is TGTGCCAGCAGCTTTGGGACAGGGTCGGCAGGGGATACGCAGTATTTT.

The rearrangement joins TRBV9 to TRBJ1-2; 7 bases line up with TRBD1. J gave up 3 bases and V 3 bases, and 5 bases lay outside the gene matches. CDR3 size: 14 residues. Germline CDR1 and CDR2: SGDLS and YYNGEE. CDR3 in DNA: TGTGCCAGCAGCGGAGGGGGCGCCTACTATGGCTACACCTTC. Its protein is CASSGGGAYYGYTF. The full variable domain, completed using reference TRBV9 and TRBJ1-2, is DSGVTQTPKHLITATGQRVTLRCSPRSGDLSVYWYQQSLDQGLQFLIQYYNGEERAKGNILERFSAQQFPDLHSELNLSSLELGDSALYFCASSGGGAYYGYTFGSGTRLTVV.

The chain joins TRBV9 to TRBJ1-1; D possibly corresponds to TRBD1 (6 bases). Deletions cut 3 bases from V and 7 bases from J, with 19 bases between. The CDR3 is made up of 15 amino acids. Germline lookup yields CDR1 SGDLS and CDR2 YYNGEE. CDR3 in amino acids: CASSAARGGLGEAFF. The CDR3 DNA reads TGTGCCAGCAGCGCCGCTAGGGGGGGCTTAGGTGAAGCTTTCTTT.

The chain carries TRBV10-2 and TRBJ2-3, with D perhaps matching TRBD2 (5 bases). The germline gives CDR1 WSHSY, CDR2 SAAADI. This CDR3 is 12 amino acids long. V lost 6 bases and J lost 2, with 6 bases in between. The CDR3 DNA follows: TGCGCCAGCAGCGGGGTCACAGATACGCAGTATTTT. Encoded protein: CASSGVTDTQYF.

The J gene is TRBJ2-7, the V gene TRBV6-1, with a weak D call TRBD2 (5 bases). Trimming took off 10 bases at V and 3 bases at J, with 10 bases between the two ends. CDR1 and CDR2 (germline): MNHNS, SASEGT. The CDR3 loop spans 11 amino acids. The chain's CDR3 is CATRTGYEQYF. CDR3 in DNA: TGTGCCACCAGGACTGGCTACGAGCAGTACTTC.

The genes are TRBV4-3 and TRBJ1-3; tentatively, D is TRBD1 (6 bases). Trimming removed 4 bases from V and 0 bases from J, with 13 bases in between. The germline CDR1 and CDR2 sequences are LGHNA and YSLEER. The CDR3 has 16 amino acids. The CDR3: CASSPRGAHSGNTIYF. The CDR3 nucleotides read TGCGCCAGCAGCCCTCGGGGGGCCCACTCTGGAAACACCATATATTTT.

J is TRBJ2-1 and V is TRBV9; D possibly corresponds to TRBD2 (6 bases). The CDR3 is 13 amino acids. CDR1 is SGDLS, CDR2 YYNGEE, per germline. V dropped 3 bases and J dropped 4 bases, with 8 bases sitting between them. Here the CDR3 DNA reads TGTGCCAGCAGCGCCGGGACTTACAATGAGCAGTTCTTC. Translation gives CASSAGTYNEQFF.

This sequence joins TRBV19 and TRBJ2-7; D is possibly TRBD1 (6 bases). The germline V and J ends were trimmed by 6 bases and 0 bases, with 12 bases remaining between them. Per the germline V gene, CDR1 is LNHDA and CDR2 is SQIVND (reference sequence). The length of the CDR3 is 14 residues. The chain's CDR3 is CASRRRDTSYEQYF. In nucleotides, the CDR3 is TGTGCCAGTAGGCGCCGGGACACCTCCTACGAGCAGTACTTC.

This chain uses TRBV5-5 with TRBJ2-5, with 7 bases aligning to TRBD2. Germline assignment: CDR1 SGHKS and CDR2 YYEKEE (reference sequence). The CDR3 sequence is 16 residues long. The V gene end was trimmed by 4 bases and the J gene end by 3 bases; junction bases not matched to a gene: 12. This chain's CDR3 is CASSLDWGGVKETQYF. In DNA, the CDR3 is TGTGCCAGCAGCCTCGATTGGGGGGGGGTGAAAGAGACCCAGTACTTC.

This chain joins TRBV27 and TRBJ2-7, with 7 bases aligning to TRBD1. The CDR3 covers 13 residues. V shed 3 bases and J 7 bases; nucleotides not matched to a gene: 6. Germline V CDR1 and CDR2: MNHEY, SMNVEV (reference sequence). CDR3 bases: TGTGCCAGCAGTTTCTCATACAGGGGTGAGCAGTACTTC. Translation: CASSFSYRGEQYF.

J is TRBJ1-4 and V is TRBV6-6; TRBD1 matches at 8 bases. V lost 6 bases, J lost 8 bases, and 8 bases stayed unmatched. The CDR3 length is 14 residues. CDR1 MNHNY and CDR2 SVGAGI come from the germline V gene (reference sequence). The DNA of the CDR3 is TGTGCCAGCAGCCTCGACAGGGGCTGGGAAAAACTGTTTTTT. Translating gives CASSLDRGWEKLFF.

The chain is built from TRBV5-4 and TRBJ1-2, with D unresolved. The CDR3 is made up of 13 amino acids. V lost 4 bases to trimming and J lost 1 base, with 8 bases between them. The germline gives CDR1 SGHNT, CDR2 YYREEE (reference sequence). The CDR3, as DNA: TGTGCCAGCAGCCACAGCAGTAACTATGGCTACACCTTC. Amino acid sequence: CASSHSSNYGYTF. The full variable domain, with the rest looked up from reference TRBV5-4 and TRBJ1-2, is ETGVTQSPTHLIKTRGQQVTLRCSSQSGHNTVSWYQQALGQGPQFIFQYYREEENGRGNFPPRFSGLQFPNYSSELNVNALELDDSALYLCASSHSSNYGYTFGSGTRLTVV.

This chain connects TRBV7-3 to TRBJ1-1, with 7 bases lining up with TRBD1. The V segment lost 8 bases and the J segment 3 bases; nucleotides outside the gene matches: 6. CDR3 size: 13 residues. Germline V gene data show CDR1 as SGHTA and CDR2 as FQGTGA. CDR3 coding DNA: TGTGCCAGCGCCGGGACAGTTTACACTGAAGCTTTCTTT. Protein sequence: CASAGTVYTEAFF.

This chain links TRBV30 with TRBJ1-3; TRBD1 agrees at 8 bases. With 6 bases clipped from V and 0 bases from J, the junction kept 16 bases outside the gene matches. Per germline, CDR1 GTSNPN and CDR2 SVGIG (reference sequence). The CDR3 consists of 18 residues. CDR3 nucleotide sequence: TGTGCCTGCCCTTCCTCCGGGACAGGTGTTACCTCTGGAAACACCATATATTTT. Amino acid sequence: CACPSSGTGVTSGNTIYF. Drawing the rest from reference TRBV30 and TRBJ1-3, the complete variable domain is SQTIHQWPATLVQPVGSPLSLECTVEGTSNPNLYWYRQAAGRGLQLLFYSVGIGQISSEVPQNLSASRPQDRQFILSSKKLLLSDSGFYLCACPSSGTGVTSGNTIYFGEGSWLTVV.